This note documents a single T cell receptor beta chain sequence. Some clones are missing from TCRdb's copy, which holds only in-frame ones; the method was immunoSEQ multiplex PCR. The sample shows about 130,000 clones, about 80% of them seen only once. This entry belongs to a study of blood T cell repertoires in COVID-19. Overall study context: The analysed material was cDNA or gDNA that came from T cells, B-cell-depleted T cells, or PBMCs.

V trimming: 6 bases; J trimming: 1 base; junction bases outside the gene matches: 4. Germline CDR1 SQVTM, CDR2 ANQGSEA. The CDR3 spans 13 residues. The TCR comes from a woman of 80 years or more with acute or convalescent COVID-19. The chain couples TRBV29-1 to TRBJ1-1; 8 positions agree with TRBD1. The sample taken for sequencing was peripheral blood. The CDR3 DNA follows: TGCAGCGTCCCCGGGACAGGGAACACTGAAGCTTTCTTT. Residues: CSVPGTGNTEAFF.